This T cell receptor (beta chain) was found in a study of identical twins. This clonotype was counted between two and nine times. Unmatched junction bases numbered 7, after V lost 6 bases and J lost 6 bases. The CDR3 is made up of 15 amino acids. Germline V gene data show CDR1 as MNHEY and CDR2 as SMNVEV (reference sequence). A universal primer site was incorporated via template switching, and the cDNA contained unique molecular identifiers. From the 5' RACE reads, TCRdb called clonotypes with MiXCR, one entry per CDR3 protein. There are 690,000 or so distinct CDR3 sequences in the sample; approximately 6.1% occur only once, and about 2% lies in the top ten.

The sample comprised naive T cells sorted from blood. The clonotype originates from a man aged 18 to 29 in good health. The chain carries TRBV27 and TRBJ2-2, with TRBD1 matching over 10 bases. DNA for the CDR3: TGTGCCAGCAGCTCGACAGGGGGCTATCCCGGGGAGCTGTTTTTT. This sequence encodes CASSSTGGYPGELFF.